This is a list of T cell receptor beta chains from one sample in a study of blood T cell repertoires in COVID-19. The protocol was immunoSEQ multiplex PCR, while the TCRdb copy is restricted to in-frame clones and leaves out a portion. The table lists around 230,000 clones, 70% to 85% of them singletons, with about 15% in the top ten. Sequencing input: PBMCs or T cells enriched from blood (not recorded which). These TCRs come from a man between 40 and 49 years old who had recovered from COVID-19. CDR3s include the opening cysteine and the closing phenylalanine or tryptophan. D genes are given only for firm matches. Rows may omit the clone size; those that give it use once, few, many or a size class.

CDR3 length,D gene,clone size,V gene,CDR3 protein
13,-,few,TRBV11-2,CASSTRQVTPLHF
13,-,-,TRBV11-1,CASSLALNQPQHF
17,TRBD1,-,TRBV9,CASSIYPRDSYNSPLHF
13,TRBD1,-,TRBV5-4,CASSSDRVSEQYF
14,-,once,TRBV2,CASTGDTTFYEQYF
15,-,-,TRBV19,CASTSIRPGGEKLFF
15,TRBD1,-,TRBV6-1,CASSELQGAAYEQYF
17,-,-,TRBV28,CASSLILTGQGNHEQYF
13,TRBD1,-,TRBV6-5,CATLRTGLNEQFF
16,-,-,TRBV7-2,CASSLEGGAMSYEQYF
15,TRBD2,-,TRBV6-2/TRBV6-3,CASSHGTSGIYEQYF
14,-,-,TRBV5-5,CASSLHAPGYEQYF
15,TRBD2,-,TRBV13,CASRSSPGGPDTQYF
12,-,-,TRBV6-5,CASSSYTDTQYF
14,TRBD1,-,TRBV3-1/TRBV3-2,CASSQQGAGGELFF
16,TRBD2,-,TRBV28,CASSFQLAGRGYEQYF
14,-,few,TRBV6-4,CASSAGLDYNEQFF
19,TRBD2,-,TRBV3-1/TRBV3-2,CASSQVLEWTSGGRGTQYF
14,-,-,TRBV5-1,CASSLLLADNEQFF
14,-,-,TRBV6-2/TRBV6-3,CASSYLFGSYEQYF
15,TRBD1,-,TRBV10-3,CAISDNDRVVSPLHF
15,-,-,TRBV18,CASSPGSYYGNTIYF
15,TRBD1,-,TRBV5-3,CASRTGGESNEKLFF
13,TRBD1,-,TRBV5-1,CASSLEGQGGYTF
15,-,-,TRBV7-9,CASSATRTATDTQYF
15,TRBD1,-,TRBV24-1,CATSPGQGDNSPLHF
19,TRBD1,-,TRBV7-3,CASSLTGRGQLEINYGYTF
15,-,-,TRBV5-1,CASSLDSLVGGTQYF
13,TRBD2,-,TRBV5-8,CASILAGGHEQYF
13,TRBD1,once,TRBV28,CASRTGGGQPQHF
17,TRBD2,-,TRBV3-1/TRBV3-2,CASSQDRVRGGTDTQYF
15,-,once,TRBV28,CASSSKGYSNQPQHF
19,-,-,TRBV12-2,CASRWTSGSDLESYNEQFF
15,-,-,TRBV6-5,CASSYTLTDYEKLFF
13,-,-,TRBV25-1,CASSRGEGYGYTF
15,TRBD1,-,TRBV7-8,CASSSRTGRRYGYTF
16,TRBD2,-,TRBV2,CASTVLLAGGTDTQYF
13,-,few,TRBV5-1,CASSLQLNTEAFF
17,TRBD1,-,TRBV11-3,CASSAGTVNSGANVLTF
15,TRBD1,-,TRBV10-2,CASSQTTGFSYGYTF
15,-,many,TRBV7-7,CASSLFTGQSDTQYF
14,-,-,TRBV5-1,CASSLEGPLGGYTF
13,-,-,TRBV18,CASSDSHNYGYTF
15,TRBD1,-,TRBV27,CASSSDRGKSREQFF
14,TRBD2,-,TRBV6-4,CASSDIAGVREQYF
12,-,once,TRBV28,CASSFVRYGYTF
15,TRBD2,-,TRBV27,CASTLASGSINEQFF
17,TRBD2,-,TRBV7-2,CASSLKGLAGKAGELFF
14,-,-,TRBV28,CASSLKGAGNTIYF
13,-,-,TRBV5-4,CASSADNNQPQHF
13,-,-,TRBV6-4,CASSATTNTEAFF
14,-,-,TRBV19,CASSIIGGSDEQYF
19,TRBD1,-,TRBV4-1,CASSRAGSRTGTGAYEQYF
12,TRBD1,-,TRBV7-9,CASDRDTQPQHF